What follows are 31 T cell receptor beta chains derived from one specimen sequenced in a study of tumor-infiltrating lymphocytes in oesophageal squamous cell carcinoma. MiXCR, run by TCRdb on the PCR reads, gives a single entry per CDR3 protein. The data contain roughly 13,000 distinct CDR3 sequences, about half of them singletons. Sequenced input: normal esophageal tissue next to the tumor. Receptor source: a male donor with esophageal squamous cell carcinoma.

This rearrangement joins TRBV7-2 to TRBJ2-3; 8 bases map to TRBD2. Unmatched junction bases numbered 12, after V lost 3 bases and J lost 4 bases. CDR1 and CDR2 from the germline V gene are SGHTA and FQGNSA. This CDR3 is built from 17 residues. DNA for the CDR3: TGTGCCAGCAGCTTGAGTGGCTCGGGAGGGCCCCCAGATACGCAGTATTTT. It codes for CASSLSGSGGPPDTQYF.

This clonotype has just a few counts. The chain has TRBV12-3 or TRBV12-4 and TRBJ2-6; D uncertain. V lost 4 bases and J 0 bases, leaving 13 bases between the germline ends. This CDR3 comprises 17 residues. In nucleotides, the CDR3 is TGTGCCAGCAGTTCGTGGAACTGGCTCTCTGGGGCCAACGTCCTGACTTTC. This codes for CASSSWNWLSGANVLTF.

This clonotype was seen ten or more times. This could be a read error, since a much larger clone is one nucleotide away. This rearrangement joins TRBV7-9 to TRBJ2-7, with unresolved D. The germline V gene encodes CDR1 SEHNR and CDR2 FQNEAQ (reference sequence). Trimming stripped 1 base from V and 7 bases from J, with 17 bases between. The CDR3 extends over 15 amino acids. The CDR3: CASSLDRSVAAEQYF. The CDR3 region has the DNA TGTGCCAGCAGCTTAGATAGGAGCGTAGCCGCTGAGCAGTACTTC.

A remark on this clonotype: Lacking the conserved final phenylalanine or tryptophan, this CDR3 likely reflects a read error. The DNA is left out, because the CDR3 cannot be placed on it with certainty; the CDR3 is given as TCRdb lists it. The chain carries TRBV7-3 and TRBJ2-3; the table assigns TRBD2, which was not confirmed against the DNA. CDR1 is SGHTA and CDR2 is FQGTGA in the germline V gene. The CDR3 is 18 residues long, ends included. The CDR3 here is CASSLRASKGWDEQFFGP.

Regarding this clonotype: A much larger clonotype is one base distant, so this may be a read error. The rearrangement joins TRBV11-3 to TRBJ2-1; TRBD1 aligns across 7 bases. The J call may be faulty, since TRBJ2-7 better matches the DNA end. CDR3 length: 12 amino acids. Germline V gene data show CDR1 as SGHNT and CDR2 as YENEEA. The CDR3: CASSLQGDEQYF. CDR3 in DNA: TGTGCCAGCAGCCTCCAGGGGGATGAGCAGTACTTC.

In DNA form, the CDR3 reads TGTGCCAGCAGCCCCCCCGGGGACCATTACAATGAGCAGTACTTC. Amino acid sequence: CASSPPGDHYNEQYF. The J gene is TRBJ1-2, the V gene TRBV7-3; D possibly uses TRBD1 or TRBD2 (5 bases each). The end of the DNA fits TRBJ2-7 better, so the J call may be wrong. The CDR3 length is 15 residues. Germline V gives CDR1 SGHTA, CDR2 FQGTGA.

V and J are TRBV6-6 and TRBJ2-5; 11 nucleotides agree with TRBD2. The J call may be faulty, since TRBJ2-1 better matches the DNA end. The CDR3 contains 15 residues. Germline CDR1 reads MNHNY; CDR2 reads SVGAGI (reference sequence). The CDR3, as DNA: TGTGCCAGCAGTTGGCTAGCGGGAGGCGGTGATGAGCAGTTCTTC. Amino acid sequence: CASSWLAGGGDEQFF.

The genes are TRBV7-9 and TRBJ2-3; TRBD1 matches 8 bases. The DNA end is a closer match to TRBJ2-5, so the J assignment may be wrong. The CDR3 runs 14 residues. Germline V gene sequence: CDR1 SEHNR, CDR2 FQNEAQ (reference sequence). CDR3 in amino acids: CASSLGTGYGTQYF. In nucleotides, the CDR3 is TGTGCCAGCAGCTTAGGGACAGGGTATGGGACCCAGTACTTC.

By proportion, this clonotype is medium-sized. The rearrangement links TRBV7-9 to TRBJ2-5, with 8 positions matching TRBD1. V shed 5 bases and J 5 bases; nucleotides not matched to a gene: 10. This CDR3 has 15 amino acids. Germline CDR1 SEHNR, CDR2 FQNEAQ (reference sequence). The CDR3, as DNA: TGTGCCAGCAGCAAGACCCAGGGGGCTGGGGAGACCCAGTACTTC. Translated, it gives CASSKTQGAGETQYF.

The rearrangement joins TRBV27 to TRBJ1-1; D unclear. CDR1 is MNHEY, CDR2 SMNVEV, per germline (reference sequence). The CDR3 runs to 13 residues. Trimming shortened V by 2 bases and J by 4 bases, and 8 bases separated the two germline ends. The CDR3 region has the DNA TGTGCCAGCAGTTTACGTAGGCTCACTGAAGCTTTCTTT. Residues: CASSLRRLTEAFF.

As regards this clonotype: One end of the junction fails to match germline, which may point to a read error. CDR3 bases: TGTGCCAGCAGCTTAACGGCGTCACCCCTCCACTTC. It is translated as CASSLTASPLHF. This rearrangement joins TRBV7-2 to TRBJ1-6; no clear D gene. The germline gives CDR1 SGHTA, CDR2 FQGNSA. The CDR3 loop spans 12 amino acids.

This clonotype has ten or more counts. V is TRBV10-3 and J is TRBJ2-1; D is tentatively TRBD1 or TRBD2 (6 bases each). The CDR3 covers 14 residues. The germline V and J ends were trimmed by 3 bases and 9 bases, with 15 bases remaining between them. Germline CDR1 and CDR2: ENHRY and SYGVKD. The DNA of the CDR3 is TGTGCCATCAGTGAAGTTAGGGGGGTATTTGAGCAGTTCTTC. Protein: CAISEVRGVFEQFF.

This chain joins TRBV11-1 and TRBJ2-7; a weak D match, TRBD1 (7 bases). Near its end, the DNA agrees better with TRBJ2-5, so the J call may be wrong. This CDR3 region has 15 residues. Germline CDR1 SGHAT, CDR2 FQDESV (reference sequence). The CDR3 region has the DNA TGTGCCAGCAGCCCCCCAGGGGGGAGCCAAGAGACCCAGTACTTC. Its protein is CASSPPGGSQETQYF.

The rearrangement links TRBV4-2 to TRBJ2-3; D call uncertain. Per germline, CDR1 LGHNA and CDR2 YNFKEQ. The CDR3 runs 13 residues. V was pared by 1 base and J by 4 bases, with 6 bases between. The CDR3 protein is CASSQGRPDTQYF. As DNA, the CDR3 is TGTGCCAGCAGCCAAGGTCGACCAGATACGCAGTATTTT.

This clonotype occurred a few times. V gene TRBV4-1 combines with J gene TRBJ2-3, with a weak D call TRBD2 (6 bases). Trimming cost V 1 base and J 2 bases, with 19 bases left between them. The CDR3 is made up of 18 amino acids. Germline assignment: CDR1 MGHRA and CDR2 YSYEKL. CDR3 in DNA: TGCGCCAGCAGCCAAGGTCTAGCGATCCGTGCGCACACAGATACGCAGTATTTT. It codes for CASSQGLAIRAHTDTQYF.

This chain uses TRBV5-1 with TRBJ2-3; D is unclear. With 0 bases removed from V and 2 bases from J, the gap between germline ends came to 13 bases. CDR3 length: 16 amino acids. Per germline, CDR1 SGHRS and CDR2 YFSETQ. The DNA of the CDR3 is TGCGCCAGCAGCTTGGAAGGGCAGTTCGACACAGATACGCAGTATTTT. Protein product: CASSLEGQFDTDTQYF.

To note about this clonotype: At one end, the junction sequence differs from germline, possibly due to a read error. The V gene is TRBV5-6, the J gene TRBJ1-6, with 7 bases fitting TRBD1. Germline V gives CDR1 SGHDT, CDR2 YYEEEE. The CDR3 spans 14 residues. The CDR3: CASSYSGTDYEQYF. CDR3 in DNA: TGTGCCAGCAGCTATTCCGGGACAGACTACGAGCAGTACTTT. The complete variable domain, with remaining parts taken from reference TRBV5-6 and TRBJ1-6, reads DAGVTQSPTHLIKTRGQQVTLRCSPKSGHDTVSWYQQALGQGPQFIFQYYEEEERQRGNFPDRFSGHQFPNYSSELNVNALLLGDSALYLCASSYSGTDYEQYFGNGTRLTVT.

This chain connects TRBV11-3 to TRBJ2-5; 7 nucleotides align to TRBD1. Germline assignment: CDR1 SGHNT and CDR2 YENEEA. Losses at the gene ends were 1 base for V and 3 bases for J; bases not matched to a gene: 11. There are 17 residues in the CDR3. This CDR3 is CASSLGFLPGTEETQYF. CDR3 coding DNA: TGTGCCAGCAGCTTAGGATTCCTCCCGGGGACAGAAGAGACCCAGTACTTC.

This clonotype has just a few counts. This chain joins TRBV11-1 and TRBJ2-1, with D unclear. V shed 5 bases and J shed 0 bases, with 8 bases lying between them. Germline V gives CDR1 SGHAT, CDR2 FQDESV (reference sequence). This CDR3 is built from 14 residues. The CDR3 coding sequence is TGTGCCAGCAGCGCCGTAGGCTCCTACAATGAGCAGTTCTTC. Translation: CASSAVGSYNEQFF.

This chain links TRBV18 with TRBJ2-7; 12 bases line up with TRBD2. The CDR3 has 17 residues. Germline CDR1 KGHSH, CDR2 LQKENI. V lost 6 bases, J lost 6 bases, and 15 bases stayed unmatched. The CDR3 coding sequence is TGTGCCAGCTCCCCTGCTAGCGGGAGGGCCGGAGGTGGCGAGCAGTACTTC. Translated, it gives CASSPASGRAGGGEQYF.

The rearrangement uses TRBV6-2 or TRBV6-3 and TRBJ2-5; no firm D call. The end of the DNA is better explained by TRBJ2-7, so the J call may be wrong. Germline CDR1 is MNHEY and CDR2 is SVGEGT. CDR3 length: 16 amino acids. CDR3 in amino acids: CASSYPWLQLSYEQYF. CDR3 DNA: TGTGCCAGCAGTTACCCGTGGTTACAGCTTTCCTACGAGCAGTACTTC.

Many counts were recorded for this clonotype. This sequence joins TRBV5-4 and TRBJ2-5, with 11 bases fitting TRBD2. The CDR3 is 15 amino acids. Germline V lookup: CDR1 SGHNT, CDR2 YYREEE (reference sequence). Trimming cost V 3 bases and J 4 bases; bases outside gene matches: 5. The CDR3 DNA reads as TGTGCCAGCAGCTCTAAGACTAGCGGGACAGAGACCCAGTACTTC. Translation: CASSSKTSGTETQYF. Combining the CDR3 with reference TRBV5-4 and TRBJ2-5 gives the whole variable domain ETGVTQSPTHLIKTRGQQVTLRCSSQSGHNTVSWYQQALGQGPQFIFQYYREEENGRGNFPPRFSGLQFPNYSSELNVNALELDDSALYLCASSSKTSGTETQYFGPGTRLLVL.

This clonotype was detected once. The chain joins TRBV6-5 to TRBJ2-5; 11 nucleotides match TRBD2. Matching the DNA end better, TRBJ2-7 makes the J call doubtful. The germline V gene has CDR1 MNHEY and CDR2 SVGAGI. The CDR3 totals 14 residues. The CDR3, as DNA: TGTGCCAGCAGTTACGGGACTAGCGGCTACGAGCAGTACTTC. This encodes CASSYGTSGYEQYF.

This clonotype was counted many times. V gene TRBV10-3 combines with J gene TRBJ2-1; D may be TRBD1 (6 bases). V gave up 0 bases and J gave up 4 bases, with 13 bases separating them. The CDR3 totals 16 residues. Germline-derived CDR1 and CDR2 are ENHRY and SYGVKD. CDR3 sequence (DNA): TGTGCCATCAGTGAGTCGGGGGCTCCTCGTTACAATGAGCAGTTCTTC. Translation gives CAISESGAPRYNEQFF.

By its share, this clonotype is medium-sized. At one end the junction does not follow the germline gene, possibly because of a read error. V and J are TRBV6-1 and TRBJ2-1; 13 bases are a match to TRBD2. Looked up from germline, CDR1 is MNHNS and CDR2 is SASEGT. This CDR3 is 19 amino acids long. The DNA of the CDR3 is TGTGCCAGCAGAGAAGGGACTAGCGGGACCTTTAGCTCCTACAATGAGCAGTTCTTC. Encoded protein: CASREGTSGTFSSYNEQFF.

By frequency in the sample, this clonotype is medium-sized. CDR3 sequence: CASSPTRSGLNNYEQYF. The CDR3 nucleotides read TGTGCCAGCAGCCCCACCAGGTCGGGGCTTAACAACTACGAGCAGTACTTC. V and J are TRBV6-1 and TRBJ2-7; D is possibly TRBD1 or TRBD2 (5 bases each). Trimming stripped 6 bases from V and 3 bases from J, with 24 bases between. CDR3 size: 17 residues. Germline V lookup: CDR1 MNHNS, CDR2 SASEGT.

This clonotype has only a few counts. The V call is TRBV6-2 or TRBV6-3, the J call TRBJ2-5, with TRBD2 matching over 8 bases. The trim removed 0 bases at V and 2 bases at J, leaving 11 bases unmatched. This CDR3 contains 18 residues. Germline V gene lookup returns CDR1 MNHEY and CDR2 SVGEGT. CDR3 loop: CASSYSSEASGPQETQYF. In DNA form, the CDR3 reads TGTGCCAGCAGTTACTCTTCCGAGGCTAGCGGGCCGCAAGAGACCCAGTACTTC.

The V and J genes are TRBV6-1 and TRBJ2-7; D tentatively fits TRBD1 or TRBD2 (6 bases each). CDR1 is MNHNS and CDR2 is SASEGT in the germline V gene. The V gene lost 8 bases and the J gene lost 7 bases, with 18 bases spanning the gap. This CDR3 is built from 13 residues. The CDR3 region is CASSGGADKEQYF. CDR3 sequence (DNA): TGTGCCAGCTCCGGGGGCGCCGATAAAGAGCAGTACTTC.

For this clonotype: One end of the junction is discordant with germline, which a read error may explain. The gene calls are TRBV7-2 and TRBJ2-5, with D unresolved. The germline V gene has CDR1 SGHTA and CDR2 FQGNSA. This CDR3 is built from 12 residues. The CDR3 loop reads CASGLYQETQYF. DNA of the CDR3: TGTGCCAGCGGCTTATACCAAGAGACCCAGTACTTC.

This clonotype was seen just once. The V call is TRBV19, the J call TRBJ2-3; 8 nucleotides line up with TRBD1. The J call could be wrong; TRBJ2-5 is a better fit for the DNA end. Germline CDR1 LNHDA, CDR2 SQIVND (reference sequence). The length of the CDR3 is 14 residues. The CDR3 region is CASSQGAPPETQYF. The CDR3 DNA reads as TGTGCCAGTAGTCAGGGGGCGCCCCCAGAGACCCAGTACTTC.

In its sample, this clonotype was seen many times. A much larger clone differs from this one at a single base, so this may be a read error. The chain couples TRBV10-1 to TRBJ2-1; 8 bases align to TRBD1. Judging by the DNA end, TRBJ2-7 fits better; the J call may be wrong. The germline V gene has CDR1 WNHNN and CDR2 SYGVQD (reference sequence). The CDR3 covers 17 residues. The CDR3 DNA is TGCGCCAGCAGTGAGAATTGGGGGACAGGCTCCTACAATGAGCAGTACTTC. Amino acid sequence: CASSENWGTGSYNEQYF.